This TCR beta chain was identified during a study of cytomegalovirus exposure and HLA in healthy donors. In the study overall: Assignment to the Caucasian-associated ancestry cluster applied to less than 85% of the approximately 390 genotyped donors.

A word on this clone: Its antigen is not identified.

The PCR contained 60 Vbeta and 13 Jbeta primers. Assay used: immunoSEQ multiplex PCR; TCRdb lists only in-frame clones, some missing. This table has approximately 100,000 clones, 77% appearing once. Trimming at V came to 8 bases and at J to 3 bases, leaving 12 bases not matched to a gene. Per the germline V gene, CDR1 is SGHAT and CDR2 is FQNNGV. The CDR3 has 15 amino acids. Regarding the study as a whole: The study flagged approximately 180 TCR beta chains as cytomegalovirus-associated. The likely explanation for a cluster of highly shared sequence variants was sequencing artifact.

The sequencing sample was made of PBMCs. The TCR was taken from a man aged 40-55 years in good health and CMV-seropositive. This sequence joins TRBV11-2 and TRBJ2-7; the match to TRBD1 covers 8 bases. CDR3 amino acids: CASSRGGQGFYEQYF. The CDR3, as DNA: TGTGCCAGCTCAAGGGGAGGACAGGGTTTCTACGAGCAGTACTTC.